These 26 T cell receptor beta chains were all obtained from the same sample, sequenced in a study of T cells in Graves' hyperthyroidism and ophthalmopathy. Researchers took RNA transcripts and amplified the TCR beta CDR3 regions from them. The primer set for the first-round RT-PCR of the TCR CDR3 was HTBI. TCRdb re-derived calls from the multiplex PCR reads in MiXCR, one entry per CDR3 protein. Of a few hundred thousand distinct CDR3 sequences in the sample, 16% were seen once. The sequencing input was blood. The receptors were sampled from a woman aged 25 to 39 with Graves' ophthalmopathy.

This clonotype occurred a few times. This chain uses TRBV19 with TRBJ2-7; 14 bases align to TRBD2. The germline CDR1 and CDR2 sequences are LNHDA and SQIVND (reference sequence). V shed 3 bases, J shed 4 bases, and the junction held 2 bases outside the gene matches. This CDR3 has 15 amino acids. The CDR3 is CASSMGLAGAYEQYF. The CDR3 DNA is TGTGCCAGTAGTATGGGACTAGCGGGAGCTTACGAGCAGTACTTC.

This clonotype was observed a single time. The chain carries TRBV4-3 and TRBJ2-1; 7 bases are a match to TRBD2. Trimming took 5 bases from V and 1 from J; bases not matched to a gene: 5. The germline V gene has CDR1 LGHNA and CDR2 YSLEER. The CDR3 is 15 amino acids. CDR3 DNA: TGCGCCAGCAGCAAAGGGAGGGCATCCTACAATGAGCAGTTCTTC. Translated: CASSKGRASYNEQFF.

Comment on this clonotype: Germline is not matched at one junction end, which may reflect a read error. V gene TRBV6-5 combines with J gene TRBJ2-1; 9 nucleotides agree with TRBD2. Germline assignment: CDR1 MNHEY and CDR2 SVGAGI. The CDR3 is 13 amino acids. The CDR3 region is CASSYSRGLASLF. The DNA of the CDR3 is TGTGCCAGCAGTTACTCCCGTGGACTAGCGAGTCTCTTC.

This clonotype was seen many times. The V and J genes are TRBV28 and TRBJ2-7; the match to TRBD2 covers 7 bases. Unmatched junction bases numbered 9, after V lost 5 bases and J lost 5 bases. The CDR3 has 14 amino acids. CDR1 and CDR2 from the germline V gene are MDHEN and SYDVKM. This chain's CDR3 is CASSPPGGSNEQYF. Written as DNA, the CDR3 is TGTGCCAGCAGTCCCCCCGGGGGGTCAAACGAGCAGTACTTC.

V usage is TRBV18 and J usage is TRBJ2-7; D remains unclear. The CDR3 length is 13 residues. Germline assignment: CDR1 KGHSH and CDR2 LQKENI. With 6 bases removed from V and 6 bases from J, the gap between germline ends came to 15 bases. The CDR3 nucleotides read TGTGCCAGCTCTACCGCAGGAGCTGGCGAGCAGTACTTC. Its translation is CASSTAGAGEQYF.

The sample holds many counts of this clonotype. The chain carries TRBV30 and TRBJ2-5, with a possible D match to TRBD2 (5 bases). Trimming left V 1 base short and J 5 bases short, with 8 bases between. CDR3 length: 12 residues. Looked up from germline, CDR1 is GTSNPN and CDR2 is SVGIG (reference sequence). The DNA for the CDR3 is TGTGCCTGGAGTGGTGGCGGGGAGACCCAGTACTTC. Protein product: CAWSGGGETQYF.

This clonotype was recorded at least ten times. The gene calls are TRBV29-1 and TRBJ2-7; 10 bases line up with TRBD1. The CDR3 is made up of 15 amino acids. Losses at the gene ends were 2 bases for V and 3 bases for J; bases not matched to a gene: 7. The germline CDR1 and CDR2 sequences are SQVTM and ANQGSEA. The CDR3 DNA follows: TGCAGCGTTGAAAAGGGACAGGGGTTCGGCTACGAGCAGTACTTC. It is translated as CSVEKGQGFGYEQYF.

This clonotype was seen many times. The gene calls are TRBV20-1 and TRBJ2-5, with D tentatively TRBD2 (5 bases). The CDR3 has 13 residues. V lost 6 bases and J 3 bases, leaving 14 bases between the germline ends. Germline CDR1 is DFQATT and CDR2 is SNEGSKA (reference sequence). CDR3 residues: CSAPYVGEETQYF. The CDR3 DNA reads TGCAGTGCGCCATACGTGGGAGAAGAGACCCAGTACTTC.

This clonotype appeared a few times. The chain links TRBV28 to TRBJ2-7; 8 nucleotides align to TRBD1. Germline trimming cut 7 bases from V and 2 bases from J; bases unmatched to any gene: 4. This CDR3 has 13 residues. CDR1 and CDR2 (germline): MDHEN, SYDVKM. DNA for the CDR3: TGTGCCAGCACCGTGGACAGGGCCTACGAGCAGTACTTC. The encoded protein is CASTVDRAYEQYF. Full variable domain (remainder filled in from reference TRBV28 and TRBJ2-7): DVKVTQSSRYLVKRTGEKVFLECVQDMDHENMFWYRQDPGLGLRLIYFSYDVKMKEKGDIPEGYSVSREKKERFSLILESASTNQTSMYLCASTVDRAYEQYFGPGTRLTVT.

In its sample, this clonotype was seen many times. The rearrangement uses TRBV28 and TRBJ2-7, with D unclear. CDR1 is MDHEN and CDR2 is SYDVKM in the germline V gene. V was clipped by 2 bases and J by 4 bases, with 9 bases between them. CDR3 length: 13 residues. CDR3 sequence (DNA): TGTGCCAGCAGTTTAAGCCCTGCTTACGAGCAGTACTTC. Protein: CASSLSPAYEQYF.

This chain connects TRBV3-1 to TRBJ1-2, with no clear D. Trimming removed 3 bases at V and 2 bases at J, with 13 bases between. The germline V gene encodes CDR1 LGHDT and CDR2 YNNKEL (reference sequence). This CDR3 is built from 15 residues. CDR3 coding DNA: TGTGCCAGCAGCCACTCCGGCCCCCTCAACTATGGCTACACCTTC. Protein product: CASSHSGPLNYGYTF.

This clonotype was observed a handful of times. In nucleotides, the CDR3 is TGTGCCAGCAGTTTGACCGGCGGGGAGCTGTTTTTT. This translates into CASSLTGGELFF. The chain recombines TRBV12-3 or TRBV12-4 with TRBJ2-2; no clear D. Deletions cut 3 bases from V and 7 bases from J, with 6 bases between. The CDR3 extends over 12 amino acids.

The sample holds many counts of this clonotype. This chain uses TRBV28 with TRBJ2-7, with D uncertain. Trimming shortened V by 5 bases and J by 4 bases, and 12 bases separated the two germline ends. The CDR3 runs 13 residues. CDR1 and CDR2 (germline): MDHEN, SYDVKM. CDR3 region: CASSLDGYYEQYF. The CDR3 DNA sequence: TGTGCCAGCAGTCTAGACGGTTATTACGAGCAGTACTTC.

The chain uses TRBV28 and TRBJ2-1, with 9 bases matching TRBD1. The V gene end was trimmed by 4 bases and the J gene end by 7 bases; junction bases not matched to a gene: 11. Germline CDR1 MDHEN, CDR2 SYDVKM. The CDR3 has 16 residues. As DNA, the CDR3 is TGTGCCAGCAGTTCACAGGGGGCCCACCTATTTAATGAGCAGTTCTTC. Translating gives CASSSQGAHLFNEQFF.

There are many counts of this clonotype. This may be a read error, as it is one base from a much larger clone. The V gene is TRBV18, the J gene TRBJ2-5, with 7 bases matching TRBD2. Looked up from germline, CDR1 is KGHSH and CDR2 is LQKENI. This CDR3 is built from 16 residues. CDR3 loop: CTSSPPSGRRGETQYF. As DNA, the CDR3 is TGTACCAGCTCACCACCGTCCGGGAGGAGGGGAGAGACCCAGTACTTC.

The CDR3 nucleotides are TGTGCCAGCAGGAGGGACAACTCTGGAAACACCATATATTTT. Translating it yields CASRRDNSGNTIYF. The chain employs TRBV6-1 and TRBJ1-3; possibly TRBD1 for D (6 bases). The germline CDR1 and CDR2 sequences are MNHNS and SASEGT. V was clipped by 6 bases and J by 0 bases, with 9 bases between them. The CDR3 totals 14 residues.

This clonotype was counted at least ten times. The gene calls are TRBV2 and TRBJ1-5; 7 nucleotides align to TRBD1. Germline loops: CDR1 SNHLY, CDR2 FYNNEI. The CDR3 has 15 residues. V lost 3 bases to trimming and J lost 6 bases; unmatched junction nucleotides: 8. The CDR3 DNA reads as TGTGCCAGCAGTGACGACGAGGGGGCTAGTCAGCCCCAGCATTTT. Protein product: CASSDDEGASQPQHF.

V and J are TRBV19 and TRBJ1-2; 7 nucleotides line up with TRBD1. The trim removed 2 bases at V and 0 bases at J, leaving 6 bases unmatched. There are 16 residues in the CDR3. CDR1 is LNHDA, CDR2 SQIVND, per germline (reference sequence). The DNA for the CDR3 is TGTGCCAGTAGTATACTGGGACAGCCACCTAACTATGGCTACACCTTC. This encodes CASSILGQPPNYGYTF.

This clonotype occurred many times. The chain carries TRBV20-1 and TRBJ1-5, with D possibly TRBD1 on 6 matching bases. V was trimmed by 0 bases and J by 3 bases, leaving 12 bases between them. Germline V gene data show CDR1 as DFQATT and CDR2 as SNEGSKA (reference sequence). The CDR3 loop spans 15 amino acids. As DNA, the CDR3 is TGCAGTGCTAGAGATTGGGGGGCGGTCAATCAGCCCCAGCATTTT. Translated: CSARDWGAVNQPQHF.

Of note for this clonotype: A much larger clonotype is one base distant, so this may be a read error. This chain joins TRBV20-1 and TRBJ2-7; 10 nucleotides agree with TRBD2. Germline V gene lookup returns CDR1 DFQATT and CDR2 SNEGSKA (reference sequence). The CDR3 is 16 residues long. The CDR3 is CSAGDRTSGALREQYF. CDR3 coding DNA: TGCAGTGCTGGAGATAGGACTAGCGGAGCCCTACGAGAGCAGTACTTC.

This clonotype was found many times. The chain couples TRBV5-1 to TRBJ2-5; tentatively, D is TRBD1 (6 bases). V lost 4 bases and J 1 base, leaving 11 bases between the germline ends. In germline, CDR1 is SGHRS, CDR2 YFSETQ. This CDR3 spans 14 amino acids. The CDR3, as DNA: TGCGCCAGCAGCCCCTTACAGGGCCAAGAGACCCAGTACTTC. Protein sequence: CASSPLQGQETQYF.

This clonotype was observed at least ten times. The chain couples TRBV28 to TRBJ2-7; D possibly corresponds to TRBD1 (6 bases). CDR3 length: 12 residues. Germline V gives CDR1 MDHEN, CDR2 SYDVKM. Trimming left V 10 bases short and J 2 bases short, with 12 bases between. The CDR3 here is CATRTGTYEQYF. The CDR3 DNA reads as TGTGCCACCCGAACAGGGACCTACGAGCAGTACTTC.

DNA of the CDR3: TGTGCCAGCTCACCACCGAATGCCGGACTAGCGGGTCCCCTCTACTTC. Translation: CASSPPNAGLAGPLYF. V is TRBV18 and J is TRBJ2-5; 11 positions match TRBD2. Germline V gene sequence: CDR1 KGHSH, CDR2 LQKENI. V dropped 0 bases and J dropped 14; count of bases not matched to a gene: 14. There are 16 residues in the CDR3.

There are many counts of this clonotype. The chain combines TRBV5-1 with TRBJ2-3; the D gene is possibly TRBD2 (6 bases). CDR1 is SGHRS and CDR2 is YFSETQ in the germline V gene. Trimming took off 2 bases at V and 0 bases at J, with 13 bases between the two ends. The CDR3 has 16 amino acids. The CDR3 loop reads CASSLERVKSTDTQYF. As DNA, the CDR3 is TGCGCCAGCAGCTTAGAGCGGGTGAAGAGCACAGATACGCAGTATTTT.

This clonotype was picked up a small number of times. The chain links TRBV28 to TRBJ2-7, with TRBD2 matching over 9 bases. V gave up 4 bases and J gave up 6 bases; unmatched junction bases: 7. The germline V gene has CDR1 MDHEN and CDR2 SYDVKM. This CDR3 has 14 amino acids. CDR3 bases: TGTGCCAGCAGTTATGGTAGCGGGAGAGGCGAGCAGTACTTC. Translated: CASSYGSGRGEQYF.

The chain couples TRBV4-3 to TRBJ1-6, with D hard to call. The CDR3 totals 17 residues. V was trimmed by 0 bases and J by 6 bases, leaving 15 bases between them. Germline CDR1 reads LGHNA; CDR2 reads YSLEER. The CDR3 region has the DNA TGCGCCAGCAGCCAAGATCGACTTACCCTGGGTAATTCACCCCTCCACTTT. This translates into CASSQDRLTLGNSPLHF.